The 21 T cell receptor beta chains below come from one sample, sequenced in a study of T cell responses to AZD1222 COVID-19 vaccine (dated by TCRdb to the early 2020s). The label giving this sample's time point can be read as: baseline before first vaccination. Library prep was done by the immunoSEQ multiplex PCR assay. TCRdb mirrors the immuneACCESS table, restricted to in-frame sequences. Some clones are absent from its copies; in checked studies, under half trace to an unresolved V gene, and the reason for the others is unknown. The table for this sample lists about 110,000 clones; about 87% of them were counted only once. Together, the top ten hold around 1.6% of the sample. Specimen: peripheral blood, collected on day 0 of AZD1222 vaccination. Source of these receptors: an adult in good health.

The chain has TRBV14 and TRBJ1-2; D is undetermined. Per the germline V gene, CDR1 is SGHDN and CDR2 is FVKESK. The ends were cut back, 3 bases at V and 5 bases at J, with 7 bases in the middle. The CDR3 sequence is 12 residues long. CDR3: CASSQNTYGYTF. CDR3 in DNA: TGTGCCAGCAGCCAGAACACGTATGGCTACACCTTC.

The rearrangement uses TRBV7-9 and TRBJ1-1; D remains unclear. CDR1 and CDR2 (germline): SEHNR, FQNEAQ (reference sequence). Trimming took off 2 bases at V and 1 base at J, with 5 bases between the two ends. The CDR3 loop spans 13 amino acids. DNA of the CDR3: TGTGCCAGCAGCTTATTGACGAACACTGAAGCTTTCTTT. It specifies CASSLLTNTEAFF.

The chain joins TRBV7-8 to TRBJ1-2; possible D gene TRBD1, 5 bases. This CDR3 has 12 residues. Germline V gives CDR1 SGHVS, CDR2 FQNEAQ. The V and J ends lost 5 bases and 8 bases respectively, with 12 bases between them. The CDR3 coding sequence is TGTGCCAGCAGCCCCAGGGTTGGCGGCTACACCTTC. Translated: CASSPRVGGYTF.

This clone occurred once. The J gene is TRBJ2-5, the V gene TRBV12-3 or TRBV12-4; D gene unclear. V was shortened by 3 bases and J by 1 base, with 6 bases between the two germline ends. CDR3 size: 13 residues. The CDR3 is CASSFRLQETQYF. CDR3 coding DNA: TGTGCCAGCAGTTTCAGGCTCCAAGAGACCCAGTACTTC.

This clone was recorded once. The chain has TRBV29-1 and TRBJ1-1, with no clear D. CDR1 SQVTM and CDR2 ANQGSEA come from the germline V gene. CDR3 size: 13 residues. In nucleotides, the CDR3 is TGCAGTGGCCGGGGTTTGATGAACACTGAAGCTTTCTTT. Encoded protein: CSGRGLMNTEAFF.

J is TRBJ1-1 and V is TRBV18, with D uncertain. The CDR3 is made up of 15 amino acids. Germline V CDR1 and CDR2: KGHSH, LQKENI. Trimming stripped 3 bases from V and 3 bases from J, with 14 bases between. This CDR3 is CASSPPLLRDTEAFF. CDR3 bases: TGTGCCAGCTCACCGCCCCTTCTGCGGGACACTGAAGCTTTCTTT. The full variable domain, its missing parts supplied by reference TRBV18 and TRBJ1-1, is NAGVMQNPRHLVRRRGQEARLRCSPMKGHSHVYWYRQLPEEGLKFMVYLQKENIIDESGMPKERFSAEFPKEGPSILRIQQVVRGDSAAYFCASSPPLLRDTEAFFGQGTRLTVV.

The chain uses TRBV18 and TRBJ2-3; D perhaps matches TRBD2 (6 bases). Germline lookup yields CDR1 KGHSH and CDR2 LQKENI. The CDR3 is made up of 15 amino acids. Trimming took off 5 bases at V and 3 bases at J, with 15 bases between the two ends. CDR3 region: CASSAGTPPTDTQYF. In nucleotides, the CDR3 is TGTGCCAGCTCAGCCGGGACTCCGCCTACAGATACGCAGTATTTT.

This clone was seen more than once but under ten times. This chain connects TRBV2 to TRBJ1-2; no reliable D call. V was trimmed by 3 bases and J by 1 base, leaving 0 bases between them. Per germline, CDR1 SNHLY and CDR2 FYNNEI. The CDR3 length is 11 residues. In nucleotides, the CDR3 is TGTGCCAGCAGTGATAACTATGGCTACACCTTC. Translated, it gives CASSDNYGYTF.

This clone was seen more than once but under ten times. V usage is TRBV7-9 and J usage is TRBJ1-4, with D hard to call. V lost 2 bases and J lost 4, with 5 bases in between. Germline assignment: CDR1 SEHNR and CDR2 FQNEAQ (reference sequence). There are 13 residues in the CDR3. This CDR3 reads CASSLTSNEKLFF. The CDR3 DNA reads TGTGCCAGCAGCTTAACTAGTAATGAAAAACTGTTTTTT.

The chain has TRBV6-5 and TRBJ1-1; D gene ambiguous. Germline V lookup: CDR1 MNHEY, CDR2 SVGAGI. Trimming removed 6 bases from V and 1 base from J, with 9 bases in between. The CDR3 has 13 residues. DNA of the CDR3: TGTGCCAGCAGACTCAAGACGAACACTGAAGCTTTCTTT. Its translation is CASRLKTNTEAFF.

This clone was counted a few times. This rearrangement joins TRBV9 to TRBJ2-7, with TRBD1 identical over 10 bases. The CDR3 consists of 15 residues. V trimming: 3 bases; J trimming: 0 bases; junction bases outside the gene matches: 3. Germline assignment: CDR1 SGDLS and CDR2 YYNGEE. The CDR3 DNA reads as TGTGCCAGCAGCGAATGGACAGGGGGCTCCTACGAGCAGTACTTC. This gives the protein CASSEWTGGSYEQYF.

The V call is TRBV27, the J call TRBJ2-2, with D uncertain. The CDR3 spans 12 residues. V lost 3 bases and J 2 bases, leaving 1 base between the germline ends. The germline V gene encodes CDR1 MNHEY and CDR2 SMNVEV (reference sequence). DNA of the CDR3: TGTGCCAGCAGTTTCAACACCGGGGAGCTGTTTTTT. Encoded protein: CASSFNTGELFF.

This clone has more than one count but fewer than ten. This chain joins TRBV5-6 and TRBJ1-3, with unresolved D. The CDR3 length is 15 residues. V lost 3 bases, J lost 4 bases, and 14 bases lay in between. Germline CDR1 and CDR2: SGHDT and YYEEEE. CDR3: CASSSPGRRGNTIYF. In DNA, the CDR3 is TGTGCCAGCAGCTCCCCGGGCCGACGAGGAAACACCATATATTTT.

V gene TRBV20-1 combines with J gene TRBJ2-1; unclear D gene. This CDR3 is 9 amino acids long. CDR1 DFQATT and CDR2 SNEGSKA come from the germline V gene (reference sequence). The CDR3 reads CSSYNEQFF. The CDR3 region has the DNA TGCAGCTCCTACAATGAGCAGTTCTTC.

The CDR3 loop reads CASSLPEQSEAFF. The CDR3 region has the DNA TGTGCCAGCAGCTTACCAGAGCAATCTGAAGCTTTCTTT. The rearrangement links TRBV5-5 to TRBJ1-1; D is ambiguous. The CDR3 sequence is 13 residues long. From germline, CDR1 is SGHKS and CDR2 YYEKEE (reference sequence). V was pared by 2 bases and J by 6 bases, with 11 bases between.

This rearrangement joins TRBV2 to TRBJ2-7; 8 bases agree with TRBD2. Trimming cost V 6 bases and J 6 bases; bases outside gene matches: 10. CDR3 size: 14 residues. The germline V gene encodes CDR1 SNHLY and CDR2 FYNNEI. The CDR3 region is CASRELTSVGEQYF. The CDR3 DNA sequence: TGTGCCAGCAGGGAATTGACTAGCGTCGGCGAGCAGTACTTC.

The J gene is TRBJ1-6, the V gene TRBV5-4; D perhaps matches TRBD1 (6 bases). The germline V and J ends were trimmed by 0 bases and 6 bases, with 7 bases remaining between them. Germline V gene sequence: CDR1 SGHNT, CDR2 YYREEE (reference sequence). The CDR3 is 14 amino acids. The CDR3 reads CASSLEDSNSPLHF. CDR3 coding DNA: TGTGCCAGCAGCTTGGAGGACAGTAATTCACCCCTCCACTTT.

This rearrangement joins TRBV29-1 to TRBJ1-1; D is unresolved. This CDR3 has 14 amino acids. V lost 3 bases and J 5 bases, leaving 16 bases between the germline ends. Germline values: CDR1 SQVTM, CDR2 ANQGSEA. CDR3 DNA sequence: TGCAGCGTTGAGAGACACCCGCATGGGACTGAAGCTTTCTTT. Protein sequence: CSVERHPHGTEAFF.

This chain links TRBV18 with TRBJ1-2, with TRBD1 identical over 7 bases. This CDR3 is built from 15 residues. Germline loops: CDR1 KGHSH, CDR2 LQKENI. Trimming cost V 4 bases and J 0 bases; bases outside gene matches: 5. This chain's CDR3 is CASSLPGQPNYGYTF. CDR3 nucleotides: TGTGCCAGCTCACTACCGGGACAGCCTAACTATGGCTACACCTTC. Looking up the rest from reference TRBV18 and TRBJ1-2 gives the full variable domain: NAGVMQNPRHLVRRRGQEARLRCSPMKGHSHVYWYRQLPEEGLKFMVYLQKENIIDESGMPKERFSAEFPKEGPSILRIQQVVRGDSAAYFCASSLPGQPNYGYTFGSGTRLTVV.

The chain couples TRBV29-1 to TRBJ1-5, with no clear D. The V gene's germline CDR1 is SQVTM and CDR2 ANQGSEA. The CDR3 runs to 12 residues. V lost 3 bases and J lost 5, with 8 bases in between. CDR3 residues: CSVDAPDQPQHF. CDR3 bases: TGCAGCGTTGACGCCCCCGATCAGCCCCAGCATTTT.

This chain connects TRBV6-5 to TRBJ1-5; 7 bases are a match to TRBD1. CDR3 length equals 14 residues. Germline assignment: CDR1 MNHEY and CDR2 SVGAGI. With V trimmed by 5 bases and J by 7 bases, 8 bases remained unmatched. This CDR3 reads CASSLDRVSQPQHF. The CDR3 nucleotides read TGTGCCAGCAGTCTCGACAGGGTTAGCCAGCCCCAGCATTTT.